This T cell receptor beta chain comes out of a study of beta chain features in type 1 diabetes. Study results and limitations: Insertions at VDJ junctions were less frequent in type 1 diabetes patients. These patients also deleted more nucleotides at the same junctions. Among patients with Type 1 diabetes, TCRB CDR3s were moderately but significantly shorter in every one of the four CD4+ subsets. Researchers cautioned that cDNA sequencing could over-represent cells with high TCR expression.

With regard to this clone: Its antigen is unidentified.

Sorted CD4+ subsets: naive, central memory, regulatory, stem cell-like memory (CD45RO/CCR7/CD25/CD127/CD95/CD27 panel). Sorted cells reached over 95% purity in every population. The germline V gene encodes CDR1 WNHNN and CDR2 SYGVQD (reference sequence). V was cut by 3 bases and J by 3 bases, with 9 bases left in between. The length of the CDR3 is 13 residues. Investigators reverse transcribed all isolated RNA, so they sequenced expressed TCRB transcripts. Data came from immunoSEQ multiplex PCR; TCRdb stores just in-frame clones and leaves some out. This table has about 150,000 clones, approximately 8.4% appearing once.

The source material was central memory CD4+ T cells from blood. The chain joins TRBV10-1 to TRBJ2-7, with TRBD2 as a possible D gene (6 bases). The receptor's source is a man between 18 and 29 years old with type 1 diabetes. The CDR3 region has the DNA TGCGCCAGCAGTGAAGCGGGCCGCTACGAGCAGTACTTC. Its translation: CASSEAGRYEQYF.